The source of this T cell receptor (beta chain) is a study of T cells in Graves' hyperthyroidism and ophthalmopathy (dated by TCRdb to the late 2010s). Some background on the complete study: Peripheral blood was sampled at the time of initial diagnosis, prior to any treatment. To identify distinguishing TCR V-J signatures, a discovery cohort of about 95 patients was used, comprising 40 to 45 with Graves' ophthalmopathy and approximately 58 with stable Graves' hyperthyroidism. Whether ophthalmopathy could be predicted prospectively was tested in an independent validation cohort made up of under 20 hyperthyroidism patients plus 17 patients who later progressed to ophthalmopathy. The 75 to 100 discovery patients were randomly divided into training and test sets at a 7:3 ratio. In addition, the study compared T-cell repertoires in thyroid tissue and in blood from about 6 Graves' hyperthyroidism patients. Once sampling was done, hyperthyroidism patients were given methimazole at a starting dose of 30 mg daily, whereas ophthalmopathy patients were given high-dose intravenous methylprednisolone. The paper reports TCR Vbeta CDR3 sequencing of roughly 140 peripheral blood samples: fewer than 50 ophthalmopathy, about 75 hyperthyroidism and approximately 17 progressor patients.

In the ophthalmopathy patients, disease was moderately to severely active, with a Clinical Activity Score of 3 or more, a NOSPECS grade of 4 or more, and a duration of less than 3 months. Exclusion was applied to patients with uncontrolled infections, other autoimmune diseases, pregnancy or lactation. Clinical symptoms, serum thyroxine and TRAb, thyroid ultrasound, and orbital computed tomography formed the basis for the diagnoses. PBMCs were separated from 10 ml of fresh peripheral blood using Ficoll-Paque density gradient centrifugation. Total RNA was extracted with Trizol reagent, and quality was checked on an Agilent 2100 Bioanalyzer. This clonotype was observed many times. No cognate antigen has been identified for it. No much larger clone exists at a distance of one base, and base qualities are not known. Amplification of TCR beta CDR3 regions was carried out from RNA transcripts. For the first round of RT-PCR on the TCR CDR3, the HTBI primer set was used together with the Qiagen OneStep RT-PCR kit. The libraries were constructed in a second round of multiplex PCR and then size-selected and purified. Libraries were sequenced paired-end with 100 bp reads on an Illumina HiSeq2000. As for the original processing: SOAPnuke was used to process the raw data, throwing out any read that contained adapters or uncalled bases, had a mean Phred below 15, or lacked an exact constant-primer or identifier match. COPE v1.2.5 was used to merge high-quality paired reads, and clonotypes were defined as unique nucleotide sequences. Clonotypes were aligned to IMGT TRBV, TRBD and TRBJ reference segments using MiTCR v1.1. Analysis was restricted to V-J combinations with a frequency above 0.0001, which covered roughly 99% of repertoires. A TCS score was defined as the ratio between F50 (clonal expansion) and ExV (chaos), using BLOSUM62-based TCRdist between CDR3 peptides within each V-J. Welch's t-statistics and random forest reduced just over 500 V-J features to about 12, which were used in a naive Bayes classifier (R e1071). The raw public data were reprocessed by TCRdb itself: fastp quality trimming at Q25, MiXCR clonotype calling, in-frame beta chains only. Each entry is one CDR3 protein sequence, shown with its most common DNA and genes. The V and J calls shown here were made by TCRdb, not taken from the authors' results. The sample profile shows roughly 650,000 distinct CDR3 sequences; approximately 16% of them were found once. 2.5% to 4% of the sample goes to the ten largest clones.

Overall results and qualifications from the work: Most expanded thyroid clonotypes (frequency above 0.001) were also detected in blood, suggesting blood repertoires may reflect thyroid immune responses. In validation, the model predicted progression to ophthalmopathy a median of about 6.5 months before onset, with about 64% sensitivity and roughly 77% specificity. No statistical method was used to fix the sample size in advance, and group allocation was not hidden from the investigators. In cross-validation, a model built on a 13 V-J signature told ophthalmopathy apart from stable hyperthyroidism with approximately 90% sensitivity and approximately 84% specificity, and in testing the same model reached 80%/75%.

The CDR3 runs 16 amino acids, cysteine and phenylalanine included. Only CDR3 DNA remains: 48 bases, in frame from the first base. V was cut back by 0 bases and J by 3 bases, leaving a gap of 16 bases between them. CDR1 and CDR2 are drawn from the germline V gene: SGHRS, YFSETQ. The V gene is TRBV5-1 and the J gene is TRBJ2-7; the D region possibly corresponds to TRBD2 (6 bases align). This TCR was recovered from a woman in her thirties or forties with Graves' ophthalmopathy. Sequencing was carried out using blood. The sequenced DNA is TGCGCCAGCAGCTTGGGGGGGGATTCGGTGAGCTACGAGCAGTACTTC. Its protein reads: CASSLGGDSVSYEQYF.